This TCR beta chain was observed in a study of PD-L1 blockade in urothelial cancer. Whole-study context: Prior exposure to chemotherapy in patients amounted to 0 to 3 regimens received.

CDR3 length: 14 amino acids. The V gene's germline CDR1 is SGDLS and CDR2 YYNGEE. V was pared by 3 bases and J by 0 bases, with 8 bases between. This table comes from immunoSEQ multiplex PCR, and its TCRdb copy is limited to in-frame clones, with some not included. Of approximately 110,000 clones in the sample, approximately 85% are singletons; the top ten hold 2% to 3%. This TCR was recovered from a man in his fifties or sixties with urothelial cancer. The starting material was PBMCs, obtained around atezolizumab (anti-PD-L1) treatment. The chain is built from TRBV9 and TRBJ2-3; no clear D. The CDR3 DNA is TGTGCCAGCAGCGCCGTTCCGAGCACAGATACGCAGTATTTT. The encoded protein is CASSAVPSTDTQYF.